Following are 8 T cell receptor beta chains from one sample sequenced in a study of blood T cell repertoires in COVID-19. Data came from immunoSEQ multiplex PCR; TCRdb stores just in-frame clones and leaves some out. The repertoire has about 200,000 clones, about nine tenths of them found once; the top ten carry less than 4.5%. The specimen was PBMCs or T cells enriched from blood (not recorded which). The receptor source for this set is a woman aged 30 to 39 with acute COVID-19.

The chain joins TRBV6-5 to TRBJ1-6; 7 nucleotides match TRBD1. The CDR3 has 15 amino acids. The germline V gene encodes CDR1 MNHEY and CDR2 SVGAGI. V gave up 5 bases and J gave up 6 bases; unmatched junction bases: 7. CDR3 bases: TGTGCCAGCAGTACGACAGGGTTCCTTAATTCACCCCTCCACTTT. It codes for CASSTTGFLNSPLHF.

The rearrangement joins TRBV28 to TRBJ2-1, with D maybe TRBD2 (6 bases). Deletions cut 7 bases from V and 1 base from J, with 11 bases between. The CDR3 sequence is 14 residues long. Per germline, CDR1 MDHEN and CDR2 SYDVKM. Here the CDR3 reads CASNPGRSYNEQFF. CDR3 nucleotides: TGTGCCAGCAACCCAGGGAGGTCCTACAATGAGCAGTTCTTC.

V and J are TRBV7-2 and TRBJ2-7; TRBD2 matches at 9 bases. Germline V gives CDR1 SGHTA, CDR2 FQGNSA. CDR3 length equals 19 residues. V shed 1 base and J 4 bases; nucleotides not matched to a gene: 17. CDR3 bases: TGTGCCAGCAGCTTAGAAAGGGCGGGAGTAGCGGGGGACAGATACGAGCAGTACTTC. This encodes CASSLERAGVAGDRYEQYF.

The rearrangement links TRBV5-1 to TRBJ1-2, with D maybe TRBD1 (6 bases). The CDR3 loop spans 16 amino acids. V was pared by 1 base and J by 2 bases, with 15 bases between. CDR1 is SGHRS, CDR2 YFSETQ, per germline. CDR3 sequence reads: CASSLSPDRTNYGYTF. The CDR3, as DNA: TGCGCCAGCAGCTTGAGTCCGGACAGAACAAACTATGGCTACACCTTC.

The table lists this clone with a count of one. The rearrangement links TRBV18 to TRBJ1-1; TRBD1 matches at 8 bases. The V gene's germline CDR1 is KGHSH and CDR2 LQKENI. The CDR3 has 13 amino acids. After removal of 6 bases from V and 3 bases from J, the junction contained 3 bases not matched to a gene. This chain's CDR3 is CASSSQGDTEAFF. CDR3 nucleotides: TGTGCCAGCTCGTCACAGGGGGACACTGAAGCTTTCTTT.

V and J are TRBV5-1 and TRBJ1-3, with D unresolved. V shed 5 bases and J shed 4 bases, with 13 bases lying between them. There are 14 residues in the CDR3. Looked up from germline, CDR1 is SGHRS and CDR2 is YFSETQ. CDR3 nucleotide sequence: TGCGCCAGCAGGGCCGGGAATACGGGAAACACCATATATTTT. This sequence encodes CASRAGNTGNTIYF. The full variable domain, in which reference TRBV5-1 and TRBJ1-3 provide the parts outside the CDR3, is KAGVTQTPRYLIKTRGQQVTLSCSPISGHRSVSWYQQTPGQGLQFLFEYFSETQRNKGNFPGRFSGRQFSNSRSEMNVSTLELGDSALYLCASRAGNTGNTIYFGEGSWLTVV.

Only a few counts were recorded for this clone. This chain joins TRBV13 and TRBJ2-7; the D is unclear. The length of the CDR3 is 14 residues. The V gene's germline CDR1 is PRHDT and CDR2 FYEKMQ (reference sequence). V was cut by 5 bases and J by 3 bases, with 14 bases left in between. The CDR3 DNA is TGTGCCAGCAGCGCGTACCTAGGAGACTACGAGCAGTACTTC. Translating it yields CASSAYLGDYEQYF.

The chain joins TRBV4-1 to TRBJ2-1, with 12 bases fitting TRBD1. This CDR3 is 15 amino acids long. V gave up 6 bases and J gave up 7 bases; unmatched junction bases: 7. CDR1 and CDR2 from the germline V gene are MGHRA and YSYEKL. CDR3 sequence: CASRPGQGAENEQFF. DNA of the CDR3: TGCGCCAGCAGACCGGGACAGGGGGCTGAAAATGAGCAGTTCTTC.